The clone carrying this T cell receptor beta chain was seen only a few times. This CDR3 has 17 residues. CDR1 and CDR2 (germline): KGHSH, LQKENI. Losses at the gene ends were 2 bases for V and 0 bases for J; bases not matched to a gene: 7. This specimen comes from a study of blood T cell repertoires in COVID-19. As for the study in general: Italy, Spain and the United States were the sources of the convalescent and acute COVID-19 samples. PBMCs, B-cell-depleted T cells, or T cells were the source of the cDNA or gDNA that made up the material.

Original processing methods: Amplification of reference gene primers was used by the study to estimate nucleated cell counts. Repertoires were generated with immunoSEQ multiplex PCR, while TCRdb's copy carries only in-frame clones and drops some. V and J calls and clone size are those listed in that table; D and trimming were worked out from the DNA. The sample contains approximately 68,000 clones, about 85% of which appear only once. The receptor comes from a woman of 80 years or more with active or convalescent COVID-19. Sequencing used peripheral blood. This chain uses TRBV18 with TRBJ1-2; the match to TRBD1 covers 9 bases. The CDR3 reads CASSPNIGTGSNYGYTF. For the CDR3, the DNA is TGTGCCAGCTCACCAAATATCGGGACAGGGTCTAACTATGGCTACACCTTC.